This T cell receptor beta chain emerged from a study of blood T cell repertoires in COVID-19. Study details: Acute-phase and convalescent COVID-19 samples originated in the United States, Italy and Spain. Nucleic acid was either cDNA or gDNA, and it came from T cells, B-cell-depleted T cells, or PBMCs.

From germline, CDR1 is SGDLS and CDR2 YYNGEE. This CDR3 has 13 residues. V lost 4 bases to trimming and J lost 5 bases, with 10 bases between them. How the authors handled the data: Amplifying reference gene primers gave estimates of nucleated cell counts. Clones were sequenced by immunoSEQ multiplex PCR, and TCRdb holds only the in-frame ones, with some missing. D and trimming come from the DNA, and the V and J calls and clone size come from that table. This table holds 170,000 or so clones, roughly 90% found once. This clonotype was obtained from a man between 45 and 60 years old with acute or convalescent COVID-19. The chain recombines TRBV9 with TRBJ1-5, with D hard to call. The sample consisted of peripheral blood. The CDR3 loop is CASSPSPDQPQHF. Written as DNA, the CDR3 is TGTGCCAGCAGCCCGAGTCCGGATCAGCCCCAGCATTTT.